The 6 T cell receptor beta chains below were found in one sample sequenced in a study of OX40 agonist ivuxolimab in advanced cancers. TCRdb keeps only in-frame clones here, not all; method: immunoSEQ multiplex PCR. Of approximately 88,000 clones in the sample, over 75% were seen once. Here the sequenced sample was CD4+ or CD8+ T cells sorted from blood, taken in a trial of the OX40 agonist ivuxolimab. The receptors here all came from an adult with an advanced solid tumor such as melanoma, head and neck, liver or kidney cancer.

The chain uses TRBV27 and TRBJ2-7, with 8 positions matching TRBD1. The junction had 3 bases not matched to a gene; V was cut back by 6 bases and J by 2 bases. The CDR3 has 13 residues. Germline CDR1 is MNHEY and CDR2 is SMNVEV (reference sequence). The CDR3, as DNA: TGTGCCAGCAGGGAGACAGGGGCCTACGAGCAGTACTTC. Its translation: CASRETGAYEQYF.

This clone was observed a single time. V is TRBV7-3 and J is TRBJ1-2; D unclear. This CDR3 has 12 residues. V gave up 3 bases and J gave up 5 bases, with 7 bases separating them. The germline V gene encodes CDR1 SGHTA and CDR2 FQGTGA. The CDR3 spells CASSFRGYGYTF. The CDR3, as DNA: TGTGCCAGCAGCTTCAGAGGTTATGGCTACACCTTC.

The J gene is TRBJ2-5, the V gene TRBV19, with 7 bases matching TRBD1. Germline V gives CDR1 LNHDA, CDR2 SQIVND (reference sequence). This CDR3 comprises 13 residues. After removal of 7 bases from V and 2 bases from J, the junction contained 4 bases not matched to a gene. The CDR3 sequence is CASTPTGQETQYF. The CDR3 DNA is TGTGCCAGTACCCCGACAGGGCAAGAGACCCAGTACTTC. The variable domain in full, completed from reference TRBV19 and TRBJ2-5, reads DGGITQSPKYLFRKEGQNVTLSCEQNLNHDAMYWYRQDPGQGLRLIYYSQIVNDFQKGDIAEGYSVSREKKESFPLTVTSAQKNPTAFYLCASTPTGQETQYFGPGTRLLVL.

This chain joins TRBV6-5 and TRBJ2-7, with TRBD1 identical over 7 bases. Germline trimming cut 2 bases from V and 3 bases from J; bases unmatched to any gene: 7. The CDR3 covers 15 residues. CDR1 and CDR2 from the germline V gene are MNHEY and SVGAGI. The DNA of the CDR3 is TGTGCCAGCAGTTACGAACCAGGGGGTAGCTACGAGCAGTACTTC. Translating it yields CASSYEPGGSYEQYF.

CDR3 nucleotide sequence: TGTGCCAGCAGCCCCCTCCCGGGGGGGGGATACAATGAGCAGTTCTTC. This gives the protein CASSPLPGGGYNEQFF. V gene TRBV7-2 combines with J gene TRBJ2-1, with 8 positions matching TRBD2. The J segment lost 4 bases and the V segment lost 5 bases, leaving 10 bases of the junction unmatched. The CDR3 is made up of 16 amino acids. Germline V gene lookup returns CDR1 SGHTA and CDR2 FQGNSA.

This chain uses TRBV5-5 with TRBJ1-5, with TRBD1 matching 7 bases. The CDR3 is made up of 13 amino acids. Trimming removed 2 bases from V and 7 bases from J; junction bases left unmatched: 3. Per germline, CDR1 SGHKS and CDR2 YYEKEE (reference sequence). The CDR3 DNA is TGTGCCAGCAGCTTCGACAGGGACCAGCCCCAGCATTTT. Amino acid sequence: CASSFDRDQPQHF.